Listed below are T cell receptor beta chains from one sample, sequenced in a study of cytomegalovirus exposure and HLA in healthy donors. This table comes from immunoSEQ multiplex PCR, and its TCRdb copy is limited to in-frame clones, with some not included. The profile shows approximately 170,000 clones, roughly 76% of them singletons. The specimen was PBMCs. The receptors were gathered from a human donor in good health. The CDR3 runs from the conserved cysteine through the conserved F or W. Fields, in order: CDR3 protein, clone size, V gene. Not all rows give a size; the values are once, few, many and, for expanded clones, a class.

CASSKLGQDYTF | NA | TRBV7-2
CASSLEQGVSSGANVLTF | NA | TRBV11-3
CASSLAKGGVSEAFF | NA | TRBV5-1
CASSPTVAGGTDTQYF | NA | TRBV5-1
CASSLFKGSPQGANVLTF | NA | TRBV5-4
CASSEAGYFGEQYF | NA | TRBV2
CASSFGGATPLQQYF | NA | TRBV27
CASSDTGGYTEAFF | once | TRBV10-2
CASSLTSEKVYEQYF | NA | TRBV5-4
CASSEVHFFSGANVLTF | NA | TRBV2
CASSFRDSKMNTEAFF | few | TRBV7-9
CASSLSGESYGYTF | once | TRBV7-9
CASSITDTQYF | NA | TRBV9
CASSPRGGAQTEAFF | NA | TRBV7-2
CASSLMGGWGYTF | NA | TRBV5-1
CASSPLQGSNYGYTF | NA | TRBV6-5
CAAHRDVGAVAFF | NA | TRBV6-1
CASSRTGENTGELFF | NA | TRBV5-1
CASSPNRTSSYNEQFF | NA | TRBV5-1
CASVGQDTDTQYF | NA | TRBV6-1
CASSPGGITNYGYTF | NA | TRBV7-8
CASSLEGGVPEAFF | NA | TRBV7-9
CASRRIAGGLLGEQFF | NA | TRBV5-1
CASSFMIRSGYNEQFF | NA | TRBV7-9
CASSTDRGRNEKLFF | NA | TRBV11-2
CASISAGLYRTDTQYF | NA | TRBV6-4
CASSTIAGGGDEQFF | NA | TRBV4-3
CASSQGQGTYEQYF | NA | TRBV4-1
CAISGGGNSGANVLTF | NA | TRBV10-3
CASSNRAGGYEQYF | NA | TRBV21-1
CASSLAFQPQHF | NA | TRBV7-9